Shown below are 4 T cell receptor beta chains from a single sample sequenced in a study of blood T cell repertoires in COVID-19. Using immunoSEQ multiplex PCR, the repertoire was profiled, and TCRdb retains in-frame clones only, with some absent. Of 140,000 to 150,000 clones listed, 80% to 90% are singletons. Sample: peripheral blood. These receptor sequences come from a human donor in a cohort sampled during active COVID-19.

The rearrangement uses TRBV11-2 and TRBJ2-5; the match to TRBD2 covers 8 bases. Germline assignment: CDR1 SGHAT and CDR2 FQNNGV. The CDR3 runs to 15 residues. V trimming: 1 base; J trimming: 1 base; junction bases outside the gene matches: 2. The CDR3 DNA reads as TGTGCCAGCAGCTTAGCGGGGGGGGCCCAAGAGACCCAGTACTTC. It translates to CASSLAGGAQETQYF.

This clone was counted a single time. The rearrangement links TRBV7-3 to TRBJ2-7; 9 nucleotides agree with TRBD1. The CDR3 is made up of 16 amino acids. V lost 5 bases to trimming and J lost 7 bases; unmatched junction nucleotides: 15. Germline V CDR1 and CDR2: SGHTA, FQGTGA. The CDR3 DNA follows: TGTGCCAGCAGCCAGCTCTCCGGGACAGGGATTTCGGAGCAGTACTTC. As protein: CASSQLSGTGISEQYF.

The CDR3 sequence: CASSLTATSTDTQYF. For the CDR3, the DNA is TGTGCCAGCAGCTTAACAGCAACTAGCACAGATACGCAGTATTTT. The chain is built from TRBV7-3 and TRBJ2-3; D gene uncertain. CDR1 is SGHTA and CDR2 is FQGTGA in the germline V gene. Trimming removed 0 bases at V and 0 bases at J, with 7 bases between. The CDR3 loop spans 15 amino acids.

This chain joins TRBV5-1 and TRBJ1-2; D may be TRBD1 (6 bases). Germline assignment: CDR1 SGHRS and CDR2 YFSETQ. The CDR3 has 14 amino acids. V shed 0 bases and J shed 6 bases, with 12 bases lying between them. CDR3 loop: CASSLDGQTDGYTF. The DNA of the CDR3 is TGCGCCAGCAGCTTGGACGGACAGACGGATGGCTACACCTTC. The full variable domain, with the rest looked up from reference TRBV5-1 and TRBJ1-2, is KAGVTQTPRYLIKTRGQQVTLSCSPISGHRSVSWYQQTPGQGLQFLFEYFSETQRNKGNFPGRFSGRQFSNSRSEMNVSTLELGDSALYLCASSLDGQTDGYTFGSGTRLTVV.